This T cell receptor (beta chain) comes out of a study of T cell repertoires in breast cancer (dated by TCRdb to the mid-2010s). With respect to the entire study: Samples profiled in the study came from tumors, lymph nodes and peripheral blood lymphocytes of breast cancer patients, along with peripheral blood from healthy control donors. The controls were nine healthy donors whose age range was similar to that of the patients. Tumors and tumor-involved lymph nodes were minced and digested with Liberase and DNase, then filtered through 70-um and 40-um filters. On average, sequencing produced roughly 540,000 sequences per sample, which came to approximately 9.4 reads per input cell. Blood samples were separated by Ficoll, whereas tumor-free lymph nodes were processed without any enzymatic digestion. ER+/PR+ status was present in the majority of the approximately 20 patient tumors that were analyzed for shared TCRs. Given the low mutational burden of breast cancer and the rarity of common mutations in breast cancer, it was reasoned that TCRs shared between breast cancer patients would target shared antigens.

What the work shows at the level of the full study, not this receptor alone: Tumor-involved sentinel lymph nodes shared about fourfold more TCRs with matched tumor repertoires than tumor-free nodes (about 7.7% versus 2%). Shared TCRs showed TRBV7 predominance, possibly reflecting tumor recognition or mispriming bias from eight TRBV7 primers. Shared TCRs were encoded by various nucleotide sequences, which suggests selection and expansion based on antigen. Emulsion RT-PCR was considered qualitative rather than quantitative, since transcript abundance and primer differences skewed clone recovery. Roughly 18 TCR pairs were shared across seven or more patient tumors and rarely found in control blood, suggesting possible tumor specificity. Discarding singleton TCRs and sampling only part of each tumor may have missed genuine antitumor clones.

The cysteine opens and the phenylalanine closes a CDR3 of 15 amino acids. The only DNA kept is the CDR3, 45 bases in frame from the first base. CDR1 and CDR2 are drawn from the germline V gene (reference sequence): DFQATT, SNEGSKA. The junction carries 17 bases between V and J, which are trimmed by 6 bases and 0 bases respectively. The receptor library was made with emulsion pairing. Unpaired genes were suppressed by a second nested PCR containing blocking oligos, after which a third nested PCR added Illumina adaptors and barcodes. Each emulsion RT-PCR master mix held about 4,500-250,000 T cells and included C-region, Stepout and V-region primers. The Micellula Emulsion and Purification Kit was used to generate emulsions, and Qiagen OneStep RT-PCR reagents were used for RT-PCR. Pooled libraries were sequenced on an Illumina MiSeq with paired-end 2 x 250 reads. As for the authors' bioinformatics: In Galaxy, read pairs were joined and then clipped at the engineered overlap into separate alpha and beta files, and any unclipped reads were discarded. Alpha-beta pairs were assigned using CompleteTCR, a MiTCR-based pipeline in which chains sharing read cluster identifiers are linked by an R script. TCR sequences that were observed only once, about 1-3.2% of the total, were removed as potential sequencing errors. Starting from the raw public reads, TCRdb applied fastp trimming at Q25, assembled clones with MiXCR and retained in-frame beta chains. Every CDR3 protein is listed once, alongside the most common genes and DNA of its rows. TCRdb's processing, not the study's, gives the V and J calls here. The table for this sample lists around 43,000 distinct CDR3 sequences; about 50% of them were counted only once. In total, the top ten clones hold 55% to 75% of the sample.

To analyze paired alpha-beta TCRs of CD8+ T cells, the researchers used an expanded emulsion RT-PCR method with primers covering all TCR V genes. CD8+ T cells were isolated with a CD8 positive selection kit and were then incubated overnight in roughly 9.4 IU/mL IL-2 prior to emulsion RT-PCR. In the case of this clonotype: Its antigen is still unknown. Per-nucleotide qualities are absent, and no much larger clonotype sits a single base away.

The specimen was CD8+ T cells. The V and J segments used are TRBV20-1 and TRBJ1-2, with TRBD1 tentatively as D gene (5 bases match). This clonotype originated in a pool of human donors with breast cancer or a healthy control (not recorded which). CDR3 sequence: CSAGATELANYGYTF. The base sequence is TGCAGTGCAGGGGCGACAGAGTTAGCTAACTATGGCTACACCTTC.